This T cell receptor beta chain was recorded in a study of blood T cell repertoires in COVID-19. Turning to the study itself: T cells, B-cell-depleted T cells, or PBMCs supplied cDNA or gDNA.

In the study's own analysis: By means of reference gene primer amplification, nucleated cell counts were estimated. The data were produced by immunoSEQ multiplex PCR, yet TCRdb's version contains in-frame clones alone and is incomplete. Clone size and V and J calls were adopted from that table, with D and trimming inferred from the DNA. The profile shows about 210,000 clones, 80% to 90% of them singletons. The CDR3 extends over 12 amino acids. V lost 8 bases to trimming and J lost 4 bases, with 9 bases between them. This chain joins TRBV12-3 or TRBV12-4 and TRBJ1-3; no reliable D call. The receptor's source is a man in his sixties who had recovered from COVID-19. The specimen sequenced was peripheral blood. CDR3 region: CASEVSGNTIYF. The CDR3 DNA reads as TGTGCCAGCGAAGTTAGCGGAAACACCATATATTTT.